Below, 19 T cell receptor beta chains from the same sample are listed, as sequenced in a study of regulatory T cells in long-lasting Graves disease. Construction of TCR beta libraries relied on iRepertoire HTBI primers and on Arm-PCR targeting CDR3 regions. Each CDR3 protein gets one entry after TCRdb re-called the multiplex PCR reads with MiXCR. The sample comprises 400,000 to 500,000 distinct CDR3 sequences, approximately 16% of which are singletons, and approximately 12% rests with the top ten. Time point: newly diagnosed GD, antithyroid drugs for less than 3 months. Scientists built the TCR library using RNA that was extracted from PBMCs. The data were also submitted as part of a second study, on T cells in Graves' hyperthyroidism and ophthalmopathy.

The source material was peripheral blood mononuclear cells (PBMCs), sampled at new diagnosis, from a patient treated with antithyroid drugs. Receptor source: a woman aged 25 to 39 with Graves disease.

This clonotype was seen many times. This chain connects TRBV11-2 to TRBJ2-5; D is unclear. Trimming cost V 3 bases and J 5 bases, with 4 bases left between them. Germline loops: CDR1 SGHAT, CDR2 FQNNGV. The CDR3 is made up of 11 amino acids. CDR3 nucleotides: TGTGCCAGCAGCTTTCGGGAGACCCAGTACTTC. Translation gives CASSFRETQYF. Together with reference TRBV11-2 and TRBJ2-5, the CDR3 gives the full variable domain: EAGVAQSPRYKIIEKRQSVAFWCNPISGHATLYWYQQILGQGPKLLIQFQNNGVVDDSQLPKDRFSAERLKGVDSTLKIQPAKLEDSAVYLCASSFRETQYFGPGTRLLVL.

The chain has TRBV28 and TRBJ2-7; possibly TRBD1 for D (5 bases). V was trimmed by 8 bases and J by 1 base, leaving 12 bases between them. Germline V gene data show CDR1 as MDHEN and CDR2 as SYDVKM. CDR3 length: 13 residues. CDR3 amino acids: CASQQDLSYEQYF. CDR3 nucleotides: TGTGCCAGCCAACAGGACCTATCCTACGAGCAGTACTTC. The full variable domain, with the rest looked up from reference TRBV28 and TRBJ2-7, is DVKVTQSSRYLVKRTGEKVFLECVQDMDHENMFWYRQDPGLGLRLIYFSYDVKMKEKGDIPEGYSVSREKKERFSLILESASTNQTSMYLCASQQDLSYEQYFGPGTRLTVT.

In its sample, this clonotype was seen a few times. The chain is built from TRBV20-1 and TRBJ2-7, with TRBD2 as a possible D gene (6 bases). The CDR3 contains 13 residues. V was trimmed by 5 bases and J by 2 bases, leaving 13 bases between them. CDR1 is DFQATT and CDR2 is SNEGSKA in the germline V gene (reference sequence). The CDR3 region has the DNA TGCAGTGCTTTAGCGGACGGGGCCTACGAGCAGTACTTC. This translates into CSALADGAYEQYF.

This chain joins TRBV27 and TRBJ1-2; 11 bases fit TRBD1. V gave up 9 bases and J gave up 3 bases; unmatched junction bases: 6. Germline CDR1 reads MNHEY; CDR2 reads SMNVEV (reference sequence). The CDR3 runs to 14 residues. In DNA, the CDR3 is TGTGCCAGTACCCCGGGACAGGGGGACTATGGCTACACCTTC. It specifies CASTPGQGDYGYTF.

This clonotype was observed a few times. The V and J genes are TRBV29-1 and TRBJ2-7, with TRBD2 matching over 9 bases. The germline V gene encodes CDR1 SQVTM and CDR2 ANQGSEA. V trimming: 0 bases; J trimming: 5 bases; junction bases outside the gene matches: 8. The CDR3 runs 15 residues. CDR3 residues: CSVEDRREGHHEQYF. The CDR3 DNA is TGCAGCGTTGAAGATCGGCGGGAGGGCCACCACGAGCAGTACTTC.

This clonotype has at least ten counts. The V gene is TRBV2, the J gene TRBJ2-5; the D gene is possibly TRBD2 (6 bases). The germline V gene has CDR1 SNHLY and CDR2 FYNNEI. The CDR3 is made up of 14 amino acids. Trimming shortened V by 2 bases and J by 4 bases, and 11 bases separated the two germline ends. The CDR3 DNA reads TGTGCCAGCAGTGAATGGACGGGACTAGAGACCCAGTACTTC. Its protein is CASSEWTGLETQYF. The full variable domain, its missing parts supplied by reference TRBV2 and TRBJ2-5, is EPEVTQTPSHQVTQMGQEVILRCVPISNHLYFYWYRQILGQKVEFLVSFYNNEISEKSEIFDDQFSVERPDGSNFTLKIRSTKLEDSAMYFCASSEWTGLETQYFGPGTRLLVL.

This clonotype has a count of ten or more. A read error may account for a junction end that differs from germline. For the CDR3, the DNA is TGTGCCAGCAGCTTAGGGCTAGCGGGAGTCCAAGAGACCCAGTACTTC. The encoded protein is CASSLGLAGVQETQYF. This chain connects TRBV5-1 to TRBJ2-5; 10 bases map to TRBD2. CDR3 length equals 16 residues. Germline loops: CDR1 SGHRS, CDR2 YFSETQ.

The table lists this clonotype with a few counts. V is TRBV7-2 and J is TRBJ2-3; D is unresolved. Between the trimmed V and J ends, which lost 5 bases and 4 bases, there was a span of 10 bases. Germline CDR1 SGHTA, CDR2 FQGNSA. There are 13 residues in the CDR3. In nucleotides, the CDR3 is TGTGCCAGCAGCGCCACCCCGGCAGATACGCAGTATTTT. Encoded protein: CASSATPADTQYF.

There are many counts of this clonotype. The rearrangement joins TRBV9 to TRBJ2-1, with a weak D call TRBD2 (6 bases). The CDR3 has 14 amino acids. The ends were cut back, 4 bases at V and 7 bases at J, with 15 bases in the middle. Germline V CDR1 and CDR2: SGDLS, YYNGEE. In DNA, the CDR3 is TGTGCCAGCAGCAAAAGCGGAGGAGGGAATGAGCAGTTCTTC. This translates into CASSKSGGGNEQFF.

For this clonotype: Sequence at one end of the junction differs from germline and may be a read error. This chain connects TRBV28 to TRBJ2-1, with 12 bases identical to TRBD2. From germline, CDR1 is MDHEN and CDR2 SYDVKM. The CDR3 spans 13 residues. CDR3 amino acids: CASSLFVTSGSLF. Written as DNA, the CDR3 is TGTGCCAGCAGTTTATTTGTGACTAGCGGGAGCCTCTTC. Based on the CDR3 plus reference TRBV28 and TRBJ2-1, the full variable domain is DVKVTQSSRYLVKRTGEKVFLECVQDMDHENMFWYRQDPGLGLRLIYFSYDVKMKEKGDIPEGYSVSREKKERFSLILESASTNQTSMYLCASSLFVTSGSLFGPGTRLTVL.

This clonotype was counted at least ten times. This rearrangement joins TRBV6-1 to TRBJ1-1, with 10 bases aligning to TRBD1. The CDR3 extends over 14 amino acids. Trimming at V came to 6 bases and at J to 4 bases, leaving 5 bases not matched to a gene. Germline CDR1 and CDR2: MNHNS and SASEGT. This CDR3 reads CASRRGQGSTEAFF. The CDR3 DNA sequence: TGTGCCAGCAGGAGGGGACAGGGGAGCACTGAAGCTTTCTTT.

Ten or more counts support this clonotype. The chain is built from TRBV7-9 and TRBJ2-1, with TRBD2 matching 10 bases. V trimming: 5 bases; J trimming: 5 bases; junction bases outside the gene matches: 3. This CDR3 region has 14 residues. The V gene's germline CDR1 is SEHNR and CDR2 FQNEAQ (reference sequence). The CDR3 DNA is TGTGCCAGCAGCCCTAGCGGGAGTAACAATGAGCAGTTCTTC. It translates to CASSPSGSNNEQFF.

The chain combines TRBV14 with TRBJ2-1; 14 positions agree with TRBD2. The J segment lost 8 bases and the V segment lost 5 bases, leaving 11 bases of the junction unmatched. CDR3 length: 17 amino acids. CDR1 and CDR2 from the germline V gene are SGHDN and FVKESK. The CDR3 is CASSWRLAGGPEDEQFF. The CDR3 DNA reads TGTGCCAGCAGCTGGCGACTAGCGGGAGGGCCCGAAGATGAGCAGTTCTTC.

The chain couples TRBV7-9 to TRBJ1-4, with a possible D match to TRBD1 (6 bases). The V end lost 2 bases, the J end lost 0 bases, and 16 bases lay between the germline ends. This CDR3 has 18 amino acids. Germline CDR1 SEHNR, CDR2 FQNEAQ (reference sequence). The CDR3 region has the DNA TGTGCCAGCAGCTTAAGTTTTCGCAGGGGAACAACTAATGAAAAACTGTTTTTT. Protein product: CASSLSFRRGTTNEKLFF. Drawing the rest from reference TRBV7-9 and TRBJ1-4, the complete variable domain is DTGVSQNPRHKITKRGQNVTFRCDPISEHNRLYWYRQTLGQGPEFLTYFQNEAQLEKSRLLSDRFSAERPKGSFSTLEIQRTEQGDSAMYLCASSLSFRRGTTNEKLFFGSGTQLSVL.

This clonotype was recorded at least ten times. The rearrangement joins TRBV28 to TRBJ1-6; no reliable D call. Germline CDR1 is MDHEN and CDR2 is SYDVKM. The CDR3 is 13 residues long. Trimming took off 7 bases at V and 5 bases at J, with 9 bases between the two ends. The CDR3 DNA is TGTGCCAGCATGGGCCCGGATAATTCACCCCTCCACTTT. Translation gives CASMGPDNSPLHF.

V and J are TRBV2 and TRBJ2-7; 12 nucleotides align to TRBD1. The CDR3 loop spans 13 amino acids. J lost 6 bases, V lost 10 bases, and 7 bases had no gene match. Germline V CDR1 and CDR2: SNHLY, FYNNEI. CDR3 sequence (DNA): TGTGCCAACTCCGGGACAGGGGGCGGCGAGCAGTACTTC. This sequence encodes CANSGTGGGEQYF. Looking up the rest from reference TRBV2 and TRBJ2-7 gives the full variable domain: EPEVTQTPSHQVTQMGQEVILRCVPISNHLYFYWYRQILGQKVEFLVSFYNNEISEKSEIFDDQFSVERPDGSNFTLKIRSTKLEDSAMYFCANSGTGGGEQYFGPGTRLTVT.

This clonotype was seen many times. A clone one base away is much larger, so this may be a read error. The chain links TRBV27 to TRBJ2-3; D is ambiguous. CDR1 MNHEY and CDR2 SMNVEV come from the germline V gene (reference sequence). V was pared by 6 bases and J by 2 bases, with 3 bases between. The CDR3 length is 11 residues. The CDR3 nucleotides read TGTGCCAGCAGGTTCACAGATACGCAGTATTTT. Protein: CASRFTDTQYF.

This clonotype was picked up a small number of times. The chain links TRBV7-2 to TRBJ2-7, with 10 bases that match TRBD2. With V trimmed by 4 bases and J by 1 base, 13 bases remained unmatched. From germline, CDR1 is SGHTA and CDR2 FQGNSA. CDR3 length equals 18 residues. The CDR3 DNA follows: TGTGCCAGCAGCTCCCGGGGGCTAGCGGGAGTAGGATCCTACGAGCAGTACTTC. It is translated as CASSSRGLAGVGSYEQYF.

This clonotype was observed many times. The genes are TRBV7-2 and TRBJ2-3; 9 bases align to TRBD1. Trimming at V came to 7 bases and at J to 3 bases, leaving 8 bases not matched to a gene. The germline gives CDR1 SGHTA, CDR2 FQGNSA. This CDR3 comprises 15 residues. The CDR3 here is CASTLSGTGTDTQYF. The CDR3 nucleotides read TGTGCCAGCACCCTTAGTGGGACAGGGACAGATACGCAGTATTTT.